The 7 T cell receptor beta chains below all came from one sample that was sequenced in a study of Tregs in tolerant kidney transplant recipients. Sequencing used immunoSEQ multiplex PCR; TCRdb keeps in-frame clones, though not all of them. Here the sample spans fewer than 65,000 clones, 70% to 90% being singletons. The material sequenced was Tregs from blood, taken before the transplant. Receptors originate from a human donor who received a combined kidney and bone marrow transplant.

The CDR3 loop reads CAGVRGAAPDTQYF. CDR3 coding DNA: TGCGCCGGGGTTAGGGGGGCCGCGCCAGATACGCAGTATTTT. The chain uses TRBV23-1 and TRBJ2-3; the D call may be TRBD1 or TRBD2 (6 bases each). TRBV23-1 is treated as an ORF (open reading frame) with a function not yet certain. The CDR3 extends over 14 amino acids. The V end was cut by 11 bases, the J end by 4 bases, with 19 bases between.

The rearrangement links TRBV10-3 to TRBJ2-7; 7 nucleotides agree with TRBD2. CDR1 and CDR2 from the germline V gene are ENHRY and SYGVKD. Trimming at V came to 6 bases and at J to 6 bases, leaving 8 bases not matched to a gene. This CDR3 region has 13 residues. DNA of the CDR3: TGTGCCATCAGGGTGGGCCCGGGGGGCGAGCAGTACTTC. Translating gives CAIRVGPGGEQYF.

The chain recombines TRBV9 with TRBJ2-5; perhaps TRBD1 as D (5 bases). V was clipped by 4 bases and J by 5 bases, with 24 bases between them. CDR3 length: 17 residues. Germline-derived CDR1 and CDR2 are SGDLS and YYNGEE. The CDR3 loop reads CASSLGRLDRYSETQYF. CDR3 nucleotides: TGTGCCAGCAGCCTAGGCCGACTTGACAGATATTCGGAGACCCAGTACTTC.

The genes are TRBV5-1 and TRBJ2-1; TRBD2 aligns across 11 bases. There are 15 residues in the CDR3. Trimming at V came to 3 bases and at J to 2 bases, leaving 1 base not matched to a gene. The germline V gene has CDR1 SGHRS and CDR2 YFSETQ. CDR3 sequence (DNA): TGCGCCAGCAGCTCGGGACTAGCGGCCTACAATGAGCAGTTCTTC. Translated: CASSSGLAAYNEQFF.

J is TRBJ1-1 and V is TRBV18; D possibly corresponds to TRBD1 (5 bases). The CDR3 is 16 amino acids. V shed 3 bases and J shed 5 bases, with 19 bases lying between them. The germline V gene encodes CDR1 KGHSH and CDR2 LQKENI. CDR3 residues: CASSPQGLPKGTEAFF. CDR3 nucleotides: TGTGCCAGCTCACCCCAGGGACTTCCTAAGGGGACTGAAGCTTTCTTT.

This clone was seen a handful of times. The chain uses TRBV11-2 and TRBJ2-2; D is unclear. V lost 5 bases and J 3 bases, leaving 7 bases between the germline ends. The CDR3 totals 13 residues. CDR1 and CDR2 (germline): SGHAT, FQNNGV. The CDR3 here is CASSDGYTGELFF. In DNA form, the CDR3 reads TGTGCCAGCAGCGACGGATACACCGGGGAGCTGTTTTTT.

The J gene is TRBJ2-7, the V gene TRBV7-9, with a tentative D call TRBD1 (6 bases). Trimming cost V 3 bases and J 5 bases, with 11 bases left between them. The length of the CDR3 is 13 residues. The germline gives CDR1 SEHNR, CDR2 FQNEAQ (reference sequence). The CDR3 DNA reads TGTGCCAGCAGCTTTCTACAGGGCCACGAGCAGTACTTC. Its translation: CASSFLQGHEQYF. Looking up the rest from reference TRBV7-9 and TRBJ2-7 gives the full variable domain: DTGVSQNPRHKITKRGQNVTFRCDPISEHNRLYWYRQTLGQGPEFLTYFQNEAQLEKSRLLSDRFSAERPKGSFSTLEIQRTEQGDSAMYLCASSFLQGHEQYFGPGTRLTVT.